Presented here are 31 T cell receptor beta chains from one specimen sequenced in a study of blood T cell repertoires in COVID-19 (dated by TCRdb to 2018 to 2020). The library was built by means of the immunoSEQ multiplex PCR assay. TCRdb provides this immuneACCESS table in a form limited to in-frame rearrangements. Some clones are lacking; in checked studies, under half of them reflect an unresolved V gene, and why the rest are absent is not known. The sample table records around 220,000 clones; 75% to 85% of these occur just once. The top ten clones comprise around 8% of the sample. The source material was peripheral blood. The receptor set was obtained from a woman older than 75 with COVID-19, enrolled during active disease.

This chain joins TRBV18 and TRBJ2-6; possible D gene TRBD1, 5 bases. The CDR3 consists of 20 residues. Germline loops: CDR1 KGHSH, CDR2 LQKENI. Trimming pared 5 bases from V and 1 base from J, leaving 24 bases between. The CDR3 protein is CASSSRASSSTGSGANVLTF. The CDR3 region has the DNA TGTGCCAGCTCATCCAGGGCGAGCTCATCAACTGGATCTGGGGCCAACGTCCTGACTTTC.

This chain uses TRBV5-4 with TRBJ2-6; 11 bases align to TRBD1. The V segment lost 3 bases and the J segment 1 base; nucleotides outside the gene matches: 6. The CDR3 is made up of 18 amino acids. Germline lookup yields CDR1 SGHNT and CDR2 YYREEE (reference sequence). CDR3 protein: CASSSRDRGTSGANVLTF. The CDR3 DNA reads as TGTGCCAGCAGCTCCCGGGACAGGGGGACATCTGGGGCCAACGTCCTGACTTTC.

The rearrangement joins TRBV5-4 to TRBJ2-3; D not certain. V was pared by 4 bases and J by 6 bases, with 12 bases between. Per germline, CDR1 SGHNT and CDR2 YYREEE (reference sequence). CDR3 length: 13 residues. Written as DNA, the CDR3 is TGTGCCAGCAGCCCCCGGTTGGAGGATACGCAGTATTTT. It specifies CASSPRLEDTQYF.

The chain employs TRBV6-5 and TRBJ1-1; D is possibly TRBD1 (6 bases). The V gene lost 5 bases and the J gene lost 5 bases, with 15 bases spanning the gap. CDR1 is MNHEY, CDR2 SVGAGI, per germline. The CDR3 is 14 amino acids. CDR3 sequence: CASSRTGLGTEAFF. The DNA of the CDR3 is TGTGCCAGCAGTCGCACAGGGTTGGGGACTGAAGCTTTCTTT.

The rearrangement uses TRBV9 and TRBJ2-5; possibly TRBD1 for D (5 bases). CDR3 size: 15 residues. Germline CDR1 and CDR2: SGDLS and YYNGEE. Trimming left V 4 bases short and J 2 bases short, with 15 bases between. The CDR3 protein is CASSPGAAPQETQYF. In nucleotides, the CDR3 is TGTGCCAGCAGCCCTGGGGCGGCCCCACAAGAGACCCAGTACTTC. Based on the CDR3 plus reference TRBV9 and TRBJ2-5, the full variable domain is DSGVTQTPKHLITATGQRVTLRCSPRSGDLSVYWYQQSLDQGLQFLIQYYNGEERAKGNILERFSAQQFPDLHSELNLSSLELGDSALYFCASSPGAAPQETQYFGPGTRLLVL.

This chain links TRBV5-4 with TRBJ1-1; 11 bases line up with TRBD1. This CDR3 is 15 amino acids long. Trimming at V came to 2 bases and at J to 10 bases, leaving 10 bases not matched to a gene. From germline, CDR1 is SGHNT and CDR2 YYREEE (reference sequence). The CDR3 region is CASSFPGQGAFRAFF. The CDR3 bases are TGTGCCAGCAGCTTTCCAGGACAGGGGGCGTTTCGAGCTTTCTTT.

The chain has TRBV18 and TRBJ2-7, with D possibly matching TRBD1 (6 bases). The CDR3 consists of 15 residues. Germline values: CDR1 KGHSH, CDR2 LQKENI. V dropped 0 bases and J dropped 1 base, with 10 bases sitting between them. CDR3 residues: CASSPPRTESYEQYF. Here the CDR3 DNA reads TGTGCCAGCTCACCACCAAGGACAGAGTCCTACGAGCAGTACTTC.

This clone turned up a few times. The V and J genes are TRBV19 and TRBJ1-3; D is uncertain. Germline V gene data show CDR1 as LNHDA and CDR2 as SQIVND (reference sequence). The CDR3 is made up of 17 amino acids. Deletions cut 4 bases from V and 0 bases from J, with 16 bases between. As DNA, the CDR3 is TGTGCCAGTAGTAATCCCAGGAGAGGGAGCTCTGGAAACACCATATATTTT. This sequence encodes CASSNPRRGSSGNTIYF.

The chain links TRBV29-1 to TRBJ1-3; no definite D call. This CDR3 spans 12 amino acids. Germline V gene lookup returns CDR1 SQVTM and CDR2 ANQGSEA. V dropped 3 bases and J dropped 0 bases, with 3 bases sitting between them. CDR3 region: CSVDISGNTIYF. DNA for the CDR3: TGCAGCGTTGACATCTCTGGAAACACCATATATTTT.

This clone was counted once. The CDR3 DNA is TGCGCCAGCAGCTTACAACCCTCTAGCACAGATACGCAGTATTTT. It codes for CASSLQPSSTDTQYF. V and J are TRBV5-1 and TRBJ2-3, with D unresolved. The germline gives CDR1 SGHRS, CDR2 YFSETQ. V lost 2 bases, J lost 0 bases, and 10 bases lay in between. The CDR3 covers 15 residues.

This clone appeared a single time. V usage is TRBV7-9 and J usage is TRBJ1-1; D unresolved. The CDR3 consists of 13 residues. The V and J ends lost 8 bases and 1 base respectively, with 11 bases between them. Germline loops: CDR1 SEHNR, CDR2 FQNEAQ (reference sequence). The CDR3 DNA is TGTGCCAGCGGAGGGAGTGCGAACACTGAAGCTTTCTTT. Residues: CASGGSANTEAFF.

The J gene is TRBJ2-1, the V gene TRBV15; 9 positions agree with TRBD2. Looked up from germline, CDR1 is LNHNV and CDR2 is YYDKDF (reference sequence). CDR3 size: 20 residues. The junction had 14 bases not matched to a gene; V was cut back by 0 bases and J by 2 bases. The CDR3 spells CATSREWGRGRAGTYNEQFF. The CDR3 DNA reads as TGTGCCACCAGCAGAGAGTGGGGTCGCGGGAGGGCCGGGACCTACAATGAGCAGTTCTTC. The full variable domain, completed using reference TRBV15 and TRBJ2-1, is DAMVIQNPRYQVTQFGKPVTLSCSQTLNHNVMYWYQQKSSQAPKLLFHYYDKDFNNEADTPDNFQSRRPNTSFCFLDIRSPGLGDTAMYLCATSREWGRGRAGTYNEQFFGPGTRLTVL.

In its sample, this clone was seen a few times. The CDR3 reads CASSQNHGTLSYEQYF. The CDR3 DNA sequence: TGTGCCAGCAGCCAAAACCACGGGACATTATCCTACGAGCAGTACTTC. The V call is TRBV14, the J call TRBJ2-7; the D gene is possibly TRBD1 (6 bases). Between the trimmed V and J ends, which lost 2 bases and 1 base, there was a span of 15 bases. CDR1 SGHDN and CDR2 FVKESK come from the germline V gene. The CDR3 extends over 16 amino acids. Looking up the rest from reference TRBV14 and TRBJ2-7 gives the full variable domain: EAGVTQFPSHSVIEKGQTVTLRCDPISGHDNLYWYRRVMGKEIKFLLHFVKESKQDESGMPNNRFLAERTGGTYSTLKVQPAELEDSGVYFCASSQNHGTLSYEQYFGPGTRLTVT.

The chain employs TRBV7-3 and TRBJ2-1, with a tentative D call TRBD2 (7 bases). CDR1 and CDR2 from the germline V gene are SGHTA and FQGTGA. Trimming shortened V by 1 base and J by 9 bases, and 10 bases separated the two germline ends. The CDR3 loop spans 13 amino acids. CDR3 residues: CASSLKGGTEQFF. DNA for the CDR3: TGTGCCAGCAGCTTAAAGGGGGGGACTGAGCAGTTCTTC.

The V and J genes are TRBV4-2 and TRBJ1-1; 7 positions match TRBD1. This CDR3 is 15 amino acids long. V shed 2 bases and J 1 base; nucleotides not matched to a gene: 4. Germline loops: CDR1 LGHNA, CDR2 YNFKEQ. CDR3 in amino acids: CASSQSRGSNTEAFF. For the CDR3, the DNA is TGTGCCAGCAGCCAAAGCAGGGGGTCGAACACTGAAGCTTTCTTT.

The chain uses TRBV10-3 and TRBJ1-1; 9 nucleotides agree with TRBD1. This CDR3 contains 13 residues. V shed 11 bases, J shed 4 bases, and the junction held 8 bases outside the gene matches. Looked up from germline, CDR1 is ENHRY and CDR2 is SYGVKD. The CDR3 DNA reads TGTGCCTCGGCGGGACAGGGAGGCACTGAAGCTTTCTTT. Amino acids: CASAGQGGTEAFF.

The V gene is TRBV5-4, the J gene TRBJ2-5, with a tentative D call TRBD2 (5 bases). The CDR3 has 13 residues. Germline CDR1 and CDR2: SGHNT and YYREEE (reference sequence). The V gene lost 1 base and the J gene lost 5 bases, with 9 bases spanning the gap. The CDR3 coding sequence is TGTGCCAGCAGCTTGCCGGGGAAGGAGACCCAGTACTTC. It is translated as CASSLPGKETQYF.

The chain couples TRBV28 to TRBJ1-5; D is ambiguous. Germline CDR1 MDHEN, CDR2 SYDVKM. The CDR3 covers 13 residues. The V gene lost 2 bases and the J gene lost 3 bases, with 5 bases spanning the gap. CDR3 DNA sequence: TGTGCCAGCAGTTTACAAGCCAATCAGCCCCAGCATTTT. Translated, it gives CASSLQANQPQHF. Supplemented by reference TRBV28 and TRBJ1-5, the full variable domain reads DVKVTQSSRYLVKRTGEKVFLECVQDMDHENMFWYRQDPGLGLRLIYFSYDVKMKEKGDIPEGYSVSREKKERFSLILESASTNQTSMYLCASSLQANQPQHFGDGTRLSIL.

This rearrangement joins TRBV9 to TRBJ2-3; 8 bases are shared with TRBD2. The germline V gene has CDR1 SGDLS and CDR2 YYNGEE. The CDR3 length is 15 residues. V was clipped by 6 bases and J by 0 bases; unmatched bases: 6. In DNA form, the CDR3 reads TGTGCCAGCACCTTCGGGAGGGCTAGCACAGATACGCAGTATTTT. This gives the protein CASTFGRASTDTQYF. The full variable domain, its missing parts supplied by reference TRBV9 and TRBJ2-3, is DSGVTQTPKHLITATGQRVTLRCSPRSGDLSVYWYQQSLDQGLQFLIQYYNGEERAKGNILERFSAQQFPDLHSELNLSSLELGDSALYFCASTFGRASTDTQYFGPGTRLTVL.

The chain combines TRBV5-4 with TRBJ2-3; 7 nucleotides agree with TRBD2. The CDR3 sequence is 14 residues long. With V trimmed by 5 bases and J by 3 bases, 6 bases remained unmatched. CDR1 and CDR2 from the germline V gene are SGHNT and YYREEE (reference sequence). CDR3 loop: CASSPTGGTDTQYF. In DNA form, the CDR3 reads TGTGCCAGCAGTCCGACCGGGGGGACAGATACGCAGTATTTT.

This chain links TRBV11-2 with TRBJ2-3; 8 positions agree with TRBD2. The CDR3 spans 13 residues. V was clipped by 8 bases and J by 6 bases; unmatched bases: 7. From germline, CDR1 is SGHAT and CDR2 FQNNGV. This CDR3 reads CASSGGEWDTQYF. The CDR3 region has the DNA TGTGCCAGCTCGGGGGGGGAGTGGGATACGCAGTATTTT.

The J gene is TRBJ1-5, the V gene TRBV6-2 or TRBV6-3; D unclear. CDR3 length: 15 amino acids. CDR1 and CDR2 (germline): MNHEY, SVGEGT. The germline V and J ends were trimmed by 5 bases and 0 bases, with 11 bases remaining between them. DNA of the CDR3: TGTGCCAGCAGTGACACGGGAATTAGCAATCAGCCCCAGCATTTT. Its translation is CASSDTGISNQPQHF.

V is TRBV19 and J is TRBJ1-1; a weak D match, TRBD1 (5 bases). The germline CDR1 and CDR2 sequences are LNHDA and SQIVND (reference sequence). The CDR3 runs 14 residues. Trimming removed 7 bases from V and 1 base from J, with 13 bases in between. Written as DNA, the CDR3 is TGTGCCAGTAATCCTACAAGGGGGAACACTGAAGCTTTCTTT. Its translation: CASNPTRGNTEAFF.

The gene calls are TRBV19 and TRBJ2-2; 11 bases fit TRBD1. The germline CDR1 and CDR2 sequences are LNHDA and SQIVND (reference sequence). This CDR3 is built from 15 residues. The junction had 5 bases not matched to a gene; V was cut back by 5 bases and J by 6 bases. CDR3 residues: CASSFRDRGSGELFF. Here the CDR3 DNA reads TGTGCCAGTAGTTTCCGGGACAGGGGGTCCGGGGAGCTGTTTTTT.

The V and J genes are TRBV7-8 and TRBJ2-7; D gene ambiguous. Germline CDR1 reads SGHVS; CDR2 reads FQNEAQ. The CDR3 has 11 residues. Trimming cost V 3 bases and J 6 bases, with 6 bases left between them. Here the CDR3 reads CASSFSGEQYF. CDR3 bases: TGTGCCAGCAGCTTCTCCGGCGAGCAGTACTTC.

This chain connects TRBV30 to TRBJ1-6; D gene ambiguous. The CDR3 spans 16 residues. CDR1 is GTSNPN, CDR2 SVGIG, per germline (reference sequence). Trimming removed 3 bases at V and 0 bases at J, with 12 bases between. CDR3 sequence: CAWREGGISYNSPLHF. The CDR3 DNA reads TGTGCCTGGAGGGAAGGAGGAATCTCCTATAATTCACCCCTCCACTTT.

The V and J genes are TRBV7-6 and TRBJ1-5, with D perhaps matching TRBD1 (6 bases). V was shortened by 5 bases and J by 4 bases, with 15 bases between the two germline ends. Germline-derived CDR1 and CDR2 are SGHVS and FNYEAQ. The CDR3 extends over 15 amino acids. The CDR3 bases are TGTGCCAGCAGCCCCCAAGGGGGTCCAAATCAGCCCCAGCATTTT. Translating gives CASSPQGGPNQPQHF.

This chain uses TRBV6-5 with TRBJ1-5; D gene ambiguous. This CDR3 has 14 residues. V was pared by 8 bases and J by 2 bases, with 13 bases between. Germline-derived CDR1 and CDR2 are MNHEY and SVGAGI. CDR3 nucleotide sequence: TGTGCCAGCGGTCCCACTTTCGGCAATCAGCCCCAGCATTTT. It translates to CASGPTFGNQPQHF.

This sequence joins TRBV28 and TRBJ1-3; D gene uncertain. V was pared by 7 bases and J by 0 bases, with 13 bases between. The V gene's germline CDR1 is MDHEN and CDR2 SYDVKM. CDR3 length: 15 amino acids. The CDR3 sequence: CASIRDGSSGNTIYF. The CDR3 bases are TGTGCCAGCATTCGGGATGGGAGCTCTGGAAACACCATATATTTT.

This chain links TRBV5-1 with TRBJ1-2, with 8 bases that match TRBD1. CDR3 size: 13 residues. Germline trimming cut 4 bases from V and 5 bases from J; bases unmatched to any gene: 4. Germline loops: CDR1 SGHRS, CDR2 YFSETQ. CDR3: CASSMGQAYGYTF. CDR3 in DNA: TGCGCCAGCAGCATGGGACAGGCTTATGGCTACACCTTC.

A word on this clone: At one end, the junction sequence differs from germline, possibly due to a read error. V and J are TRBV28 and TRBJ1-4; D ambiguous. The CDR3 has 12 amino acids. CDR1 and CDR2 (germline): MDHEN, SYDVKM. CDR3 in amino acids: CASRSTSEKLFF. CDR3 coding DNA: TGTGCCAGTCGGTCAACTAGTGAAAAACTGTTTTTT. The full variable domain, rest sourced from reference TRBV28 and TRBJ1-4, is DVKVTQSSRYLVKRTGEKVFLECVQDMDHENMFWYRQDPGLGLRLIYFSYDVKMKEKGDIPEGYSVSREKKERFSLILESASTNQTSMYLCASRSTSEKLFFGSGTQLSVL.